The present T cell receptor (beta chain) was sequenced within a study of blood T cell repertoires in COVID-19. Study overall: Samples of COVID-19 (acute and convalescent) were obtained from the United States, Italy and Spain.

Participant ages covered roughly 18 to 89 years across 24 US areas. Recovery among Cohort 3 donors was established by two negative PCRs, clearance, or symptom resolution. The CDR3 has 17 amino acids. CDR1 and CDR2 (germline): KGHDR, SFDVKD. V was pared by 4 bases and J by 9 bases, with 15 bases of the junction left unmatched. Per the study methods: Counts of nucleated cells, estimated from reference gene primer amplification, were obtained. This table comes from immunoSEQ multiplex PCR, and its TCRdb copy is limited to in-frame clones, with some not included. Clone size and the V and J calls come from that table; the DNA yielded D and trimming. The table includes 150,000 to 200,000 clones, around 81% detected once.

The chain couples TRBV24-1 to TRBJ2-5; 11 bases are a match to TRBD1. What was sequenced was PBMCs or T cells enriched from blood (not recorded which). The clonotype was recovered from a man aged 35 to 55 who had recovered from COVID-19. The CDR3 DNA sequence: TGTGCCACCAGTGACCCGGACAGGGGGCGCTTTATTGCGTCCCAGTACTTC. This translates into CATSDPDRGRFIASQYF.